This TCR beta chain was identified during a study of CD8 T cells in ankylosing spondylitis. The CDR3 is made up of 15 amino acids. Germline values: CDR1 DFQATT, CDR2 SNEGSKA (reference sequence). Trimming took 3 bases from V and 2 from J, leaving 16 bases between them. Study-wide results and caveats: Ankylosing spondylitis blood seemed to carry a telltale TCR beta motif made of about 8 highly homologous variants.

This clonotype was counted at least ten times. The antigen remains unidentified. TCRdb reprocessed the 5' RACE reads with MiXCR, giving one entry per CDR3 protein. The repertoire holds approximately 440,000 distinct CDR3 sequences, with about 15% as singletons. The sequenced sample consisted of blood, either unsorted or a sorted T cell fraction (not recorded which). The clonotype was recovered from a male donor with ankylosing spondylitis. The V call is TRBV20-1, the J call TRBJ1-2, with TRBD1 as a possible D gene (5 bases). The CDR3 region is CSASTPRTLNYGYTF. CDR3 sequence (DNA): TGCAGTGCTAGTACTCCAAGGACACTGAACTATGGCTACACCTTC.